A single sample is the source of the 6 T cell receptor beta chains below, sequenced in a study of T-cell reconstitution after alpha-beta-depleted transplantation in children. During its preparation, the TCRbeta library received unique molecular identifiers. MiXCR, applied by TCRdb to the PCR reads, yields one record per CDR3 protein. The table lists 500,000 to 650,000 distinct CDR3 sequences, roughly 13% of them singletons, with over 2% in the top ten. The sequencing used PBMCs, mostly from graft donor cells, collected 360 days after TCRalphabeta/CD19-depleted stem cell transplant. Receptor source: a male patient younger than 18 who had a stem cell transplant for acute myeloid leukemia, so the T cells may come from the graft donor.

The rearrangement joins TRBV4-3 to TRBJ2-5; D is possibly TRBD1 or TRBD2 (5 bases each). The CDR3 has 15 amino acids. The germline V and J ends were trimmed by 0 bases and 5 bases, with 13 bases remaining between them. Per the germline V gene, CDR1 is LGHNA and CDR2 is YSLEER. The CDR3 sequence is CASSQEGSPGETQYF. Written as DNA, the CDR3 is TGCGCCAGCAGCCAAGAGGGGAGCCCAGGGGAGACCCAGTACTTC.

The sample holds a few counts of this clonotype. The rearrangement joins TRBV28 to TRBJ2-7, with 7 bases matching TRBD1. The trim removed 5 bases at V and 5 bases at J, leaving 9 bases unmatched. This CDR3 region has 14 residues. Germline V gene lookup returns CDR1 MDHEN and CDR2 SYDVKM. This chain's CDR3 is CASSTSFQGDEQYF. As DNA, the CDR3 is TGTGCCAGCAGTACATCATTTCAGGGGGACGAGCAGTACTTC.

This chain links TRBV7-3 with TRBJ2-2, with TRBD2 matching 12 bases. CDR1 SGHTA and CDR2 FQGTGA come from the germline V gene. Germline trimming cut 5 bases from V and 4 bases from J; bases unmatched to any gene: 5. This CDR3 region has 16 residues. This CDR3 is CASSQPLAGGTGELFF. DNA for the CDR3: TGTGCCAGCAGCCAACCACTAGCGGGAGGCACCGGGGAGCTGTTTTTT.

This clonotype was detected only a few times. This chain joins TRBV20-1 and TRBJ2-4; 9 bases fit TRBD1. This CDR3 comprises 16 residues. The germline CDR1 and CDR2 sequences are DFQATT and SNEGSKA (reference sequence). V lost 2 bases, J lost 2 bases, and 7 bases stayed unmatched. In nucleotides, the CDR3 is TGCAGTGCTAGATCCCCGGGACAGGGAACCAAAAACATTCAGTACTTC. It is translated as CSARSPGQGTKNIQYF.

This clonotype came up a few times. The chain recombines TRBV4-3 with TRBJ2-6; 7 bases line up with TRBD1. The CDR3 runs 18 residues. Trimming removed 3 bases from V and 4 bases from J; junction bases left unmatched: 12. Per the germline V gene, CDR1 is LGHNA and CDR2 is YSLEER. This CDR3 reads CASSQDRSLLGGANVLTF. The CDR3 bases are TGCGCCAGCAGCCAGGACAGGTCCCTCTTAGGAGGGGCCAACGTCCTGACTTTC.

This clonotype appeared many times. The V call is TRBV29-1, the J call TRBJ1-2; D is unresolved. V gave up 4 bases and J gave up 0 bases, with 3 bases separating them. The CDR3 consists of 11 residues. Germline CDR1 is SQVTM and CDR2 is ANQGSEA. As DNA, the CDR3 is TGCAGCGTTGCAGCTAACTATGGCTACACCTTC. This translates into CSVAANYGYTF.